Following are 17 T cell receptor beta chains from one sample sequenced in a study of blood T cell repertoires in COVID-19. The repertoire was sequenced with immunoSEQ multiplex PCR; TCRdb's copy has only in-frame clones and lacks some. Among about 33,000 clones listed, just over 85% were seen once. The sample comprised peripheral blood. Receptors were obtained from a human donor in a cohort sampled during active COVID-19.

CDR3 in DNA: TGTGCCAGCAGTCAGGGGCTTTACAGAGAGACCCAGTACTTC. Translating gives CASSQGLYRETQYF. V and J are TRBV6-2 or TRBV6-3 and TRBJ2-5, with D tentatively TRBD1 (6 bases). The CDR3 runs to 14 residues. The V end lost 5 bases, the J end lost 4 bases, and 14 bases lay between the germline ends. Germline CDR1 MNHEY, CDR2 SVGEGT.

The J gene is TRBJ2-7, the V gene TRBV7-9; tentatively, D is TRBD1 (6 bases). The CDR3 is 16 residues long. CDR1 and CDR2 (germline): SEHNR, FQNEAQ (reference sequence). The V and J ends lost 6 bases and 3 bases respectively, with 21 bases between them. The DNA of the CDR3 is TGTGCCAGCAGTTTCACAGGGAGTCTACCCCTCTACGAGCAGTACTTC. Residues: CASSFTGSLPLYEQYF.

A few counts support this clone. The V gene is TRBV3-1 (or the pseudogene TRBV3-2), the J gene TRBJ2-1, with D tentatively TRBD1 (5 bases). This CDR3 comprises 13 residues. V was shortened by 0 bases and J by 10 bases, with 10 bases between the two germline ends. Germline V gene sequence: CDR1 LGHDT, CDR2 YNNKEL (reference sequence). CDR3 loop: CASSQDPNREQFF. The CDR3 region has the DNA TGTGCCAGCAGCCAAGACCCAAACAGGGAGCAGTTCTTC.

This chain connects TRBV4-1 to TRBJ2-5, with D perhaps matching TRBD1 (6 bases). V was pared by 0 bases and J by 5 bases, with 10 bases between. CDR1 and CDR2 from the germline V gene are MGHRA and YSYEKL. The length of the CDR3 is 14 residues. The chain's CDR3 is CASSQEYRVETQYF. The CDR3 DNA sequence: TGCGCCAGCAGCCAAGAGTACAGGGTCGAGACCCAGTACTTC.

This chain links TRBV28 with TRBJ2-3, with D possibly TRBD1 on 5 matching bases. Germline V CDR1 and CDR2: MDHEN, SYDVKM. This CDR3 has 14 residues. The V gene lost 3 bases and the J gene lost 2 bases, with 9 bases spanning the gap. CDR3 nucleotides: TGTGCCAGCAGTTTCCAAGGGGCCACAGATACGCAGTATTTT. This codes for CASSFQGATDTQYF.

The chain uses TRBV4-3 and TRBJ2-7; 11 nucleotides match TRBD2. The V and J ends lost 3 bases and 6 bases, in that order; junction bases with no gene match: 7. The CDR3 contains 15 residues. Germline loops: CDR1 LGHNA, CDR2 YSLEER. The CDR3 loop reads CASSQAVAGGPEQYF. CDR3 in DNA: TGCGCCAGCAGCCAGGCCGTAGCGGGAGGGCCCGAGCAGTACTTC.

The chain is built from TRBV4-1 and TRBJ1-5; no firm D call. Germline V gene sequence: CDR1 MGHRA, CDR2 YSYEKL. The CDR3 length is 15 residues. V dropped 1 base and J dropped 3 bases, with 10 bases sitting between them. CDR3 bases: TGCGCCAGCAGCCAAGGGCCCGAGGTCAATCAGCCCCAGCATTTT. Translation: CASSQGPEVNQPQHF.

This chain joins TRBV5-6 and TRBJ2-1; D might be TRBD2 (7 bases). CDR1 is SGHDT and CDR2 is YYEEEE in the germline V gene. The V end was cut by 2 bases, the J end by 3 bases, with 15 bases between. CDR3 length: 16 residues. The DNA for the CDR3 is TGTGCCAGCAGCTTACGGGGGGCGGGCCTCTACAATGAGCAGTTCTTC. Encoded protein: CASSLRGAGLYNEQFF.

The gene calls are TRBV15 and TRBJ1-3; no clear D gene. Germline CDR1 and CDR2: LNHNV and YYDKDF (reference sequence). V was shortened by 6 bases and J by 0 bases, with 6 bases between the two germline ends. The CDR3 is 13 residues long. CDR3 DNA sequence: TGTGCCACCAGACCCTACTCTGGAAACACCATATATTTT. Amino acid sequence: CATRPYSGNTIYF.

The rearrangement uses TRBV28 and TRBJ2-2; TRBD1 matches at 8 bases. CDR1 is MDHEN, CDR2 SYDVKM, per germline. CDR3 length equals 15 residues. V shed 5 bases and J 5 bases; nucleotides not matched to a gene: 7. The CDR3 coding sequence is TGTGCCAGCAGTCCGGGGGACAGGAGAACCGGGGAGCTGTTTTTT. Translation gives CASSPGDRRTGELFF.

The chain joins TRBV5-4 to TRBJ1-4; 7 nucleotides match TRBD1. The CDR3 totals 16 residues. The trim removed 4 bases at V and 5 bases at J, leaving 11 bases unmatched. Germline V lookup: CDR1 SGHNT, CDR2 YYREEE (reference sequence). CDR3 in DNA: TGTGCCAGCAGCCCCTCAGGGGGGACAGTAAATGAAAAACTGTTTTTT. Protein product: CASSPSGGTVNEKLFF.

The rearrangement links TRBV7-9 to TRBJ2-5, with D perhaps matching TRBD1 (5 bases). V was clipped by 1 base and J by 4 bases, with 13 bases between them. The CDR3 extends over 15 amino acids. From germline, CDR1 is SEHNR and CDR2 FQNEAQ (reference sequence). This CDR3 reads CASSLEWGYGETQYF. The DNA for the CDR3 is TGTGCCAGCAGCTTAGAGTGGGGCTATGGAGAGACCCAGTACTTC.

There are a few counts of this clone. This chain links TRBV6-2 or TRBV6-3 with TRBJ2-7; the D gene is possibly TRBD1 (6 bases). CDR3 length: 16 residues. V dropped 4 bases and J dropped 3 bases, with 19 bases sitting between them. The germline gives CDR1 MNHEY, CDR2 SVGEGT. CDR3 protein: CASSSATAQGFYEQYF. CDR3 coding DNA: TGTGCCAGCAGTTCTGCTACTGCACAGGGATTCTACGAGCAGTACTTC.

The rearrangement joins TRBV9 to TRBJ2-2, with 7 nucleotides matching TRBD2. Germline V CDR1 and CDR2: SGDLS, YYNGEE. V lost 1 base, J lost 3 bases, and 3 bases stayed unmatched. The CDR3 consists of 15 residues. Written as DNA, the CDR3 is TGTGCCAGCAGCGTAAAGGCGGGAGACACCGGGGAGCTGTTTTTT. It specifies CASSVKAGDTGELFF.

DNA of the CDR3: TGTGCCAGCAGCCGGGGACAGAGAAATAATTCACCCCTCCACTTT. It translates to CASSRGQRNNSPLHF. V usage is TRBV28 and J usage is TRBJ1-6, with TRBD1 identical over 7 bases. V was clipped by 6 bases and J by 5 bases; unmatched bases: 7. The CDR3 totals 15 residues. CDR1 and CDR2 (germline): MDHEN, SYDVKM. Full variable domain (rest looked up from reference TRBV28 and TRBJ1-6): DVKVTQSSRYLVKRTGEKVFLECVQDMDHENMFWYRQDPGLGLRLIYFSYDVKMKEKGDIPEGYSVSREKKERFSLILESASTNQTSMYLCASSRGQRNNSPLHFGNGTRLTVT.

The genes are TRBV7-2 and TRBJ2-3, with TRBD2 identical over 13 bases. The germline gives CDR1 SGHTA, CDR2 FQGNSA. The CDR3 is 17 residues long. Trimming removed 1 base from V and 2 bases from J; junction bases left unmatched: 3. CDR3 region: CASSLVGTSGTTDTQYF. CDR3 nucleotide sequence: TGTGCCAGCAGCTTAGTGGGGACTAGCGGGACCACAGATACGCAGTATTTT.

This clone was observed once. The rearrangement joins TRBV18 to TRBJ1-1, with D tentatively TRBD1 (5 bases). The CDR3 sequence is 14 residues long. With 4 bases removed from V and 4 bases from J, the gap between germline ends came to 13 bases. The germline V gene encodes CDR1 KGHSH and CDR2 LQKENI. The CDR3 reads CASSLAGGGTEAFF. CDR3 nucleotides: TGTGCCAGCTCACTGGCTGGGGGGGGCACTGAAGCTTTCTTT.